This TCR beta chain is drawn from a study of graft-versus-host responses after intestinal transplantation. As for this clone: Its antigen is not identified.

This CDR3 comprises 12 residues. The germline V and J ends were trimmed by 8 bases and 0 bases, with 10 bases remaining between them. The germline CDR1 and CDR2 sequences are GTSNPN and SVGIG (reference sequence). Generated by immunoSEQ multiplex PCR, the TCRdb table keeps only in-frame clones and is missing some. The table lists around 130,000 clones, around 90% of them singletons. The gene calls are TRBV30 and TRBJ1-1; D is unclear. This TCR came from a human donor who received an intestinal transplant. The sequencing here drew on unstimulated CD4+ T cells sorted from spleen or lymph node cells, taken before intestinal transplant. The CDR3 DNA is TGTGCCCAAGGACGCCTGAACACTGAAGCTTTCTTT. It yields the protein CAQGRLNTEAFF.